This is a list of T cell receptor beta chains from one sample in a study of blood T cell repertoires in COVID-19. Generated by immunoSEQ multiplex PCR, the TCRdb table keeps only in-frame clones and is missing some. The sample yields about 160,000 clones, roughly 80% seen once. The source material was PBMCs or T cells enriched from blood (not recorded which). The receptor set was obtained from an older woman who had recovered from COVID-19. CDR3s include the opening cysteine and the closing phenylalanine or tryptophan. The order of the fields is clone size, D gene, V gene, J gene, CDR3 protein, CDR3 DNA. D genes are given only for firm matches. Only some rows state a clone size, as once, few, many or a class for expanded clones.

size: .
D: .
V: TRBV6-4
J: TRBJ1-1
CDR3: CASSPGRWGETEAFF
DNA: TGTGCCAGCAGTCCTGGACGATGGGGGGAGACTGAAGCTTTCTTT

size: .
D: TRBD2
V: TRBV30
J: TRBJ2-2
CDR3: CAWAIGLASNLNTGELFF
DNA: TGTGCCTGGGCCATCGGACTAGCGAGCAACCTAAACACCGGGGAGCTGTTTTTT

size: .
D: .
V: TRBV5-5
J: TRBJ1-2
CDR3: CASSLGVFSGGYTF
DNA: TGTGCCAGCAGCTTGGGTGTCTTTTCAGGGGGCTACACCTTC

size: few
D: TRBD1
V: TRBV6-4
J: TRBJ1-1
CDR3: CASSGGLDTEAFF
DNA: TGTGCCAGCTCAGGGGGCTTGGACACTGAAGCTTTCTTT

size: .
D: .
V: TRBV6-5
J: TRBJ2-7
CDR3: CASSQGGGGNYEQYF
DNA: TGTGCCAGCAGCCAGGGAGGGGGAGGTAACTACGAGCAGTACTTC

size: .
D: .
V: TRBV7-3
J: TRBJ1-1
CDR3: CASSSLAGQGNEAFF
DNA: TGTGCCAGCAGCTCGCTGGCGGGCCAGGGGAATGAAGCTTTCTTT

size: .
D: TRBD2
V: TRBV7-2
J: TRBJ2-7
CDR3: CASSTVAGALYEQYF
DNA: TGTGCCAGCAGTACAGTAGCGGGTGCCCTATACGAGCAGTACTTC

size: .
D: .
V: TRBV5-5
J: TRBJ1-2
CDR3: CASSGTTGYRYGYTF
DNA: TGTGCCAGCAGCGGCACTACAGGGTACCGCTATGGCTACACCTTC

size: .
D: TRBD1
V: TRBV7-8
J: TRBJ2-6
CDR3: CASSLRTGELTGANVLTF
DNA: TGTGCCAGCAGCTTACGGACAGGGGAGCTGACTGGGGCCAACGTCCTGACTTTC

size: .
D: .
V: TRBV11-2
J: TRBJ1-3
CDR3: CASRATGSGNTIYF
DNA: TGTGCCAGCAGGGCGACAGGCTCTGGAAACACCATATATTTT

size: .
D: .
V: TRBV19
J: TRBJ1-5
CDR3: CASMDRPYSNQPQHF
DNA: TGTGCCAGTATGGACAGACCTTATAGCAATCAGCCCCAGCATTTT

size: .
D: TRBD2
V: TRBV3-1/TRBV3-2
J: TRBJ2-7
CDR3: CASSRWTSGVSYEQYF
DNA: TGTGCCAGCAGCCGCTGGACTAGCGGGGTTTCCTACGAGCAGTACTTC

size: .
D: .
V: TRBV27
J: TRBJ1-1
CDR3: CASSPIRGGNTEAFF
DNA: TGTGCCAGCAGCCCCATAAGGGGAGGAAACACTGAAGCTTTCTTT

size: .
D: TRBD1
V: TRBV9
J: TRBJ1-6
CDR3: CASSVRDREAPLHF
DNA: TGTGCCAGCAGCGTTAGGGACAGGGAGGCACCCCTCCACTTT

size: .
D: TRBD1
V: TRBV11-2
J: TRBJ2-2
CDR3: CASSPRQGPTGELFF
DNA: TGTGCCAGCAGCCCAAGACAGGGTCCCACCGGGGAGCTGTTTTTT

size: few
D: .
V: TRBV24-1
J: TRBJ1-5
CDR3: CATSDWGRGQPQHF
DNA: TGTGCCACCAGTGATTGGGGGCGGGGGCAGCCCCAGCATTTT

size: .
D: TRBD2
V: TRBV6-5
J: TRBJ2-3
CDR3: CASRSAGGTTHTQYF
DNA: TGTGCCAGCAGATCAGCGGGGGGAACCACACATACGCAGTATTTT